This is a list of T cell receptor beta chains from one sample in a study of T cells after yellow fever vaccination. TCRdb used MiXCR to reprocess the 5' RACE reads, holding one entry per CDR3 protein. The sample includes around 530,000 distinct CDR3 sequences, about a sixth of them seen just once. Specimen: PBMCs, collected less than 6 days after the first yellow fever vaccination. These receptors were collected from a young man who received the YFV17D yellow fever vaccine. CDR3s include the opening cysteine and the closing phenylalanine or tryptophan. The D gene is left open where the match is weak. Clone size, where shown, is once, few, many, or a class for clones that have expanded.

size	V	J	D	CDR3	DNA
NA	TRBV4-1	TRBJ2-4	NA	CASSQAPKNIQYF	TGCGCCAGCAGCCAAGCTCCCAAAAACATTCAGTACTTC
NA	TRBV11-2	TRBJ2-1	TRBD2	CASSFYRLAGGQTYNEQFF	TGTGCCAGCAGCTTTTACCGACTAGCGGGGGGCCAGACCTACAATGAGCAGTTCTTC
few	TRBV11-2	TRBJ2-7	TRBD2	CASSPRLAGGTGGYEQYF	TGTGCCAGCAGCCCGCGGTTAGCGGGGGGCACGGGCGGTTACGAGCAGTACTTC
many	TRBV6-5	TRBJ2-7	TRBD1	CASIRRPGQGAGEQYF	TGTGCCAGCATAAGGCGCCCGGGACAGGGAGCGGGAGAGCAGTACTTC
few	TRBV12-3/TRBV12-4	TRBJ1-2	NA	CASSFMGYGYTF	TGTGCCAGCAGTTTTATGGGCTATGGCTACACCTTC
many	TRBV5-1	TRBJ2-3	NA	CASSVDTDTQYF	TGCGCCAGCAGCGTCGACACAGATACGCAGTATTTT
few	TRBV19	TRBJ2-7	TRBD1	CASSGRTGDYEQYF	TGTGCCAGTAGTGGCCGGACAGGGGACTACGAGCAGTACTTC
NA	TRBV7-2	TRBJ1-1	TRBD1	CASRKDRVNTEAFF	TGTGCCAGCAGAAAAGACAGGGTGAACACTGAAGCTTTCTTT
NA	TRBV7-3	TRBJ2-1	NA	CASSLPPGNEQFF	TGTGCCAGCAGCTTGCCCCCGGGAAATGAGCAGTTCTTC
NA	TRBV7-2	TRBJ2-3	TRBD2	CASLPRGGAVDTQYF	TGTGCCAGCCTGCCTCGCGGGGGGGCCGTAGATACGCAGTATTTT
few	TRBV12-3/TRBV12-4	TRBJ2-7	NA	CASSLNQGSYEQYF	TGTGCCAGCAGTTTAAACCAGGGCTCCTACGAGCAGTACTTC
NA	TRBV19	TRBJ2-3	NA	CASSTRSDTQYF	TGTGCCAGTAGTACCAGATCAGATACGCAGTATTTT
few	TRBV12-3/TRBV12-4	TRBJ1-2	NA	CASSSATLGYGYTF	TGTGCCAGCAGTTCCGCGACACTTGGCTATGGCTACACCTTC
few	TRBV20-1	TRBJ2-2	TRBD1	CSAPGAGGPGELFF	TGCAGTGCCCCTGGGGCAGGGGGTCCCGGGGAGCTGTTTTTT
few	TRBV5-1	TRBJ2-2	TRBD1	CASSPYRGQTTGELFF	TGCGCCAGCAGCCCATACAGGGGGCAGACCACCGGGGAGCTGTTTTTT
few	TRBV19	TRBJ2-2	NA	CASSIMGSGTGELFF	TGTGCCAGTAGTATCATGGGGTCGGGTACCGGGGAGCTGTTTTTT
few	TRBV5-1	TRBJ1-6	NA	CASSLYDPNSPLHF	TGCGCCAGCAGCCTGTATGACCCGAATTCACCCCTCCACTTT
few	TRBV12-3/TRBV12-4	TRBJ2-2	TRBD1	CASGGTDRGPGELFF	TGTGCCAGCGGAGGGACCGACAGGGGACCCGGGGAGCTGTTTTTT
few	TRBV7-3	TRBJ2-1	TRBD2	CASSFRLAGSNEQFF	TGTGCCAGCAGCTTCCGACTAGCGGGGTCCAATGAGCAGTTCTTC
NA	TRBV27	TRBJ2-5	TRBD2	CASSLNGGGFETQYF	TGTGCCAGCAGTTTAAATGGCGGGGGGTTCGAGACCCAGTACTTC
few	TRBV24-1	TRBJ1-1	TRBD1	CATSDRTGPTAFF	TGTGCCACCAGTGATAGGACAGGGCCTACGGCTTTCTTT
NA	TRBV29-1	TRBJ1-1	TRBD1	CSVEKQDRGFTEAFF	TGCAGCGTTGAAAAACAGGACAGGGGATTCACTGAAGCTTTCTTT
NA	TRBV5-1	TRBJ2-5	NA	CASRDRGGWSETQYF	TGCGCCAGCAGAGACCGGGGTGGGTGGTCAGAGACCCAGTACTTC
NA	TRBV20-1	TRBJ1-4	NA	CSAKEPNEKLFF	TGCAGTGCCAAGGAGCCTAATGAAAAACTGTTTTTT
NA	TRBV15	TRBJ2-7	NA	CATSRDSPTWDVGYEQYF	TGTGCCACCAGCAGAGATTCCCCCACCTGGGACGTGGGGTACGAGCAGTACTTC
few	TRBV5-6	TRBJ2-1	NA	CASSRTDYEQFF	TGTGCCAGCAGCAGGACAGATTATGAGCAGTTCTTC
many	TRBV6-1	TRBJ2-7	TRBD1	CASRTGTGSPYEQYF	TGTGCCAGCAGAACCGGGACAGGGAGTCCCTACGAGCAGTACTTC
NA	TRBV5-4	TRBJ2-6	NA	CASSLVPWVSGGSGANVLTF	TGTGCCAGCAGCTTGGTTCCCTGGGTCTCTGGAGGGTCTGGGGCCAACGTCCTGACTTTC
NA	TRBV6-1	TRBJ1-2	TRBD1	CASSDRDRDYGYTF	TGTGCCAGCAGTGACCGGGACAGGGACTATGGCTACACCTTC
NA	TRBV28	TRBJ1-6	NA	CASSFRTRARDSPLHF	TGTGCCAGCAGTTTCCGAACCCGGGCCAGGGATTCACCCCTCCACTTT
few	TRBV7-8	TRBJ2-7	NA	CASSPGRINSYEQYF	TGTGCCAGCAGCCCGGGACGGATCAACTCCTACGAGCAGTACTTC
NA	TRBV19	TRBJ2-3	NA	CASSTRGRTDTQYF	TGTGCCAGTAGTACGCGGGGACGCACAGATACGCAGTATTTT
NA	TRBV4-2	TRBJ1-6	NA	CASSQINPRETAPSPLHF	TGTGCCAGCAGCCAAATAAACCCCCGGGAGACAGCTCCCTCACCCCTCCACTTT
NA	TRBV20-1	TRBJ2-1	TRBD2	CSPLARGGSYNEQFF	TGCAGCCCCTTAGCCCGGGGGGGCAGTTACAATGAGCAGTTCTTC
few	TRBV7-2	TRBJ2-3	TRBD2	CASSSPSGAADTQYF	TGTGCCAGCAGCTCCCCAAGCGGGGCCGCAGATACGCAGTATTTT
NA	TRBV12-3/TRBV12-4	TRBJ2-3	NA	CTCSTPYAGGGFTDTQYF	TGTACCTGCAGTACCCCCTACGCGGGCGGGGGCTTCACAGATACGCAGTATTTT
few	TRBV3-1	TRBJ1-6	NA	CASSQVGYNSPLHF	TGTGCCAGCAGCCAAGTTGGATATAATTCACCCCTCCACTTT
many	TRBV12-3/TRBV12-4	TRBJ1-2	NA	CASSLGSPRGWGYTF	TGTGCCAGCAGTTTAGGGTCGCCTAGGGGTTGGGGCTACACCTTC
few	TRBV4-2	TRBJ2-5	NA	CASSQGEGARRETQYF	TGTGCCAGCAGCCAAGGGGAGGGGGCCAGAAGAGAGACCCAGTACTTC
NA	TRBV5-5	TRBJ2-1	NA	CASSSDRPAFEQFF	TGTGCCAGCAGTTCTGACAGACCGGCGTTTGAGCAGTTCTTC